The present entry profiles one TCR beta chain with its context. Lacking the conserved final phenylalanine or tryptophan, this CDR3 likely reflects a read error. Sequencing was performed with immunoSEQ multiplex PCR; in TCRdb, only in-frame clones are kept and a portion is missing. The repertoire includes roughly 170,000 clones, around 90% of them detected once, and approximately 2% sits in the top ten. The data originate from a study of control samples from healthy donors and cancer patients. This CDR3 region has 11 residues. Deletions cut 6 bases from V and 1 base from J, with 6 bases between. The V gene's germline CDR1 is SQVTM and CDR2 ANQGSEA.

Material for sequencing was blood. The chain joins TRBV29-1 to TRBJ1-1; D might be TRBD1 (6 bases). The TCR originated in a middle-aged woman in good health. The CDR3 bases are TGCAGCGTCAGGGGGAACACTGAAGCTTTCTCT. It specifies CSVRGNTEAFS.